The 28 T cell receptor beta chains below were found in one sample sequenced in a study of metastatic and nonmetastatic thyroid tumors. Among the patients, none had received any treatment before thyroid surgery. TCRdb redid the clone calls on the PCR reads using MiXCR. The repertoire holds around 25,000 clones, with 20% to 30% as singletons. Sequencing was done on a sample of blood. Source of these receptors: a female donor with papillary thyroid cancer or a benign thyroid nodule (not recorded which). Some clones in this sample may be carry-over from other donors' samples.

The J gene is TRBJ2-3, the V gene TRBV20-1; TRBD2 matches 9 bases. This CDR3 has 16 amino acids. The J segment lost 6 bases and the V segment lost 7 bases, leaving 17 bases of the junction unmatched. The germline V gene encodes CDR1 DFQATT and CDR2 SNEGSKA (reference sequence). The CDR3 here is CSVPPPSGRTLDTQYF. DNA for the CDR3: TGCAGTGTTCCTCCCCCGAGCGGGAGGACGTTGGATACGCAGTATTTT.

This clone was recorded many times. The chain is built from TRBV12-3 or TRBV12-4 and TRBJ2-3, with 8 positions matching TRBD1. This CDR3 is 14 amino acids long. The J segment lost 2 bases and the V segment lost 5 bases, leaving 3 bases of the junction unmatched. CDR3 DNA sequence: TGTGCCAGCAGTACGACAGGGGACACAGATACGCAGTATTTT. The encoded protein is CASSTTGDTDTQYF.

By share, this clone counts as medium-sized. V gene TRBV2 combines with J gene TRBJ2-1; 14 bases are shared with TRBD2. The germline V gene encodes CDR1 SNHLY and CDR2 FYNNEI. Trimming at V came to 7 bases and at J to 7 bases, leaving 9 bases not matched to a gene. The CDR3 runs 16 residues. This CDR3 reads CASTLGTSGSKNEQFF. The CDR3 nucleotides are TGTGCCAGCACTCTAGGGACTAGCGGGAGTAAGAATGAGCAGTTCTTC.

As regards this clone: At one boundary the junction diverges from the germline segment, which might be a read error. This chain connects TRBV27 to TRBJ1-5; D possibly corresponds to TRBD1 (6 bases). The CDR3 consists of 15 residues. Germline V gives CDR1 MNHEY, CDR2 SMNVEV (reference sequence). This CDR3 reads CASRGSGAGNKPKHF. The CDR3 DNA sequence: TGTGCCAGCAGAGGCTCAGGGGCGGGCAATAAGCCCAAGCATTTT.

This clone was counted a few times. The chain recombines TRBV6-2 or TRBV6-3 with TRBJ2-6; perhaps TRBD1 as D (6 bases). The CDR3 spans 18 residues. Trimming pared 11 bases from V and 0 bases from J, leaving 23 bases between. Germline-derived CDR1 and CDR2 are MNHEY and SVGEGT. This chain's CDR3 is CAARSGRGPRSGANVLTF. CDR3 nucleotides: TGTGCCGCCCGGTCTGGCAGGGGCCCCCGCTCTGGGGCCAACGTCCTGACTTTC.

This clone has more than one count but fewer than ten. One end of the junction is discordant with germline, which a read error may explain. This chain uses TRBV12-3 or TRBV12-4 with TRBJ2-7; either TRBD1 or TRBD2 may fit D (7 bases each). This CDR3 contains 13 residues. CDR3 in amino acids: CASSLAVGQPKNF. The CDR3 coding sequence is TGTGCCAGCAGCCTAGCGGTGGGACAGCCCAAAAACTTC.

In its sample, this clone was seen many times. The gene calls are TRBV5-1 and TRBJ2-3; D remains ambiguous. From germline, CDR1 is SGHRS and CDR2 YFSETQ. The length of the CDR3 is 13 residues. Trimming left V 4 bases short and J 0 bases short, with 6 bases between. Written as DNA, the CDR3 is TGCGCCAGCAGCCGTACTAGCACAGATACGCAGTATTTT. It codes for CASSRTSTDTQYF.

J is TRBJ1-1 and V is TRBV20-1, with D perhaps TRBD1 (6 bases). The CDR3 loop spans 14 amino acids. CDR1 and CDR2 (germline): DFQATT, SNEGSKA (reference sequence). The V end lost 5 bases, the J end lost 3 bases, and 16 bases lay between the germline ends. The CDR3, as DNA: TGCAGTGCTTATACAAACAGGGTGGACACTGAAGCTTTCTTT. Its translation: CSAYTNRVDTEAFF.

This clone was recorded many times. The V call is TRBV3-1, the J call TRBJ2-4; a possible D gene is TRBD2 (6 bases). Germline V CDR1 and CDR2: LGHDT, YNNKEL (reference sequence). The CDR3 contains 14 residues. The V gene lost 4 bases and the J gene lost 7 bases, with 14 bases spanning the gap. CDR3 nucleotides: TGTGCCAGCAGCCTAAGTGTAGGAGGGAACATTCAGTACTTC. Translation: CASSLSVGGNIQYF.

In this sample, this clone turned up many times. V and J are TRBV3-1 and TRBJ1-1, with D unresolved. This CDR3 comprises 12 residues. The germline V gene has CDR1 LGHDT and CDR2 YNNKEL (reference sequence). V shed 2 bases and J shed 5 bases, with 6 bases lying between them. CDR3 sequence reads: CASSQSRTEAFF. In DNA form, the CDR3 reads TGTGCCAGCAGCCAATCAAGGACTGAAGCTTTCTTT.

This clone occurred a few times. V and J are TRBV6-1 and TRBJ1-2, with 8 bases lining up with TRBD1. J lost 4 bases, V lost 7 bases, and 8 bases had no gene match. The CDR3 sequence is 14 residues long. Germline V lookup: CDR1 MNHNS, CDR2 SASEGT. CDR3 nucleotide sequence: TGTGCCAGCAACCTTGGACAGGGCGGCTATGGCTACACCTTC. Translating it yields CASNLGQGGYGYTF.

The CDR3, as DNA: TGTGCCTGGAGTCCCTACAACACTGAAGCTTTCTTT. This encodes CAWSPYNTEAFF. The genes are TRBV30 and TRBJ1-1; no definite D call. The CDR3 consists of 12 residues. Germline V gives CDR1 GTSNPN, CDR2 SVGIG (reference sequence). V dropped 2 bases and J dropped 2 bases, with 6 bases sitting between them.

This clone was counted at least ten times. With a much larger clone just one base away, this may be a read error. CDR3 DNA: TGTGCCACCAGTGATCCAGTGTACACAGATACGCAGTATTTT. Protein sequence: CATSDPVYTDTQYF. V gene TRBV24-1 combines with J gene TRBJ2-3; D unclear. The ends were cut back, 3 bases at V and 2 bases at J, with 8 bases in the middle. The CDR3 covers 14 residues. Germline CDR1 is KGHDR and CDR2 is SFDVKD.

This clone counts as medium-sized. The rearrangement links TRBV20-1 to TRBJ1-5; 9 bases agree with TRBD1. This CDR3 comprises 14 residues. V lost 2 bases to trimming and J lost 5 bases; unmatched junction nucleotides: 4. Germline V gives CDR1 DFQATT, CDR2 SNEGSKA (reference sequence). This CDR3 reads CSARSGTGHQPQHF. CDR3 nucleotides: TGCAGTGCTAGATCCGGGACAGGGCATCAGCCCCAGCATTTT.

By frequency in the sample, this clone is medium-sized. J is TRBJ2-7 and V is TRBV5-1; 9 nucleotides agree with TRBD2. With V trimmed by 6 bases and J by 2 bases, 9 bases remained unmatched. Looked up from germline, CDR1 is SGHRS and CDR2 is YFSETQ. The CDR3 contains 15 residues. CDR3 DNA sequence: TGCGCCAGCACCCGAGAGGCTAGCGGGACCTACGAGCAGTACTTC. This sequence encodes CASTREASGTYEQYF.

This clone turned up a few times. The gene calls are TRBV6-1 and TRBJ1-5; D ambiguous. CDR1 and CDR2 from the germline V gene are MNHNS and SASEGT. The V end lost 1 base, the J end lost 2 bases, and 12 bases lay between the germline ends. The CDR3 spans 16 residues. CDR3 sequence (DNA): TGTGCCAGCAGTGAAGAAGAGGGAGAAGGCAATCAGCCCCAGCATTTT. Its protein product is CASSEEEGEGNQPQHF.

The table lists this clone with a few counts. The chain is built from TRBV6-1 and TRBJ2-2; D not resolved. V gave up 7 bases and J gave up 5 bases, with 17 bases separating them. CDR1 and CDR2 from the germline V gene are MNHNS and SASEGT. CDR3 length: 15 residues. This CDR3 is CASTRTVPGTGELFF. The CDR3 DNA follows: TGTGCCAGCACACGGACGGTCCCCGGAACCGGGGAGCTGTTTTTT.

The CDR3 reads CASSVLEGNEQYF. In nucleotides, the CDR3 is TGTGCCAGCAGTGTTCTCGAAGGGAACGAGCAGTACTTC. The chain combines TRBV2 with TRBJ2-7; D remains ambiguous. This CDR3 spans 13 amino acids. The ends were cut back, 4 bases at V and 5 bases at J, with 12 bases in the middle. The V gene's germline CDR1 is SNHLY and CDR2 FYNNEI.

The V call is TRBV3-1, the J call TRBJ2-5; D gene uncertain. Germline V gene data show CDR1 as LGHDT and CDR2 as YNNKEL (reference sequence). The ends were cut back, 1 base at V and 1 base at J, with 10 bases in the middle. This CDR3 contains 15 residues. DNA of the CDR3: TGTGCCAGCAGCCAAGTGGGGAAACGCCAAGAGACCCAGTACTTC. Protein: CASSQVGKRQETQYF.

The gene calls are TRBV28 and TRBJ2-7; TRBD1 might be the D (5 bases). The CDR3 contains 13 residues. Trimming took 3 bases from V and 2 from J, leaving 8 bases between them. Germline V gene sequence: CDR1 MDHEN, CDR2 SYDVKM. The CDR3 DNA follows: TGTGCCAGCAGTTTTGGACACCCCTACGAGCAGTACTTC. Residues: CASSFGHPYEQYF.

J is TRBJ2-7 and V is TRBV6-1; 8 bases fit TRBD1. With 2 bases clipped from V and 5 bases from J, the junction kept 17 bases outside the gene matches. The CDR3 has 18 amino acids. CDR1 is MNHNS, CDR2 SASEGT, per germline. The CDR3 protein is CASSELGGTGGGRNEQYF. CDR3 in DNA: TGTGCCAGCAGTGAATTGGGTGGGACAGGCGGCGGTAGAAACGAGCAGTACTTC.

The rearrangement joins TRBV6-5 to TRBJ1-1; D not resolved. Germline values: CDR1 MNHEY, CDR2 SVGAGI. This CDR3 region has 14 residues. V lost 5 bases to trimming and J lost 4 bases, with 14 bases between them. The CDR3 DNA follows: TGTGCCAGCAGTCGCTGTGCCTTGATCACTGAAGCTTTCTTT. It codes for CASSRCALITEAFF.

This clone was detected only a few times. The rearrangement joins TRBV20-1 to TRBJ2-7; D not certain. The length of the CDR3 is 15 residues. V gave up 5 bases and J gave up 2 bases, with 19 bases separating them. Germline-derived CDR1 and CDR2 are DFQATT and SNEGSKA (reference sequence). CDR3: CSAPWPAQAPYEQYF. CDR3 DNA sequence: TGCAGTGCTCCTTGGCCTGCTCAGGCCCCCTACGAGCAGTACTTC.

The CDR3 is CASSKLGAQETQYF. CDR3 DNA: TGTGCCAGCAGCAAACTAGGGGCACAAGAGACCCAGTACTTC. The V call is TRBV11-3, the J call TRBJ2-5; D may be TRBD1 or TRBD2 (5 bases each). CDR3 length equals 14 residues. CDR1 is SGHNT, CDR2 YENEEA, per germline. The V end lost 5 bases, the J end lost 2 bases, and 12 bases lay between the germline ends.

The V gene is TRBV5-4, the J gene TRBJ1-6; 7 bases are a match to TRBD1. Germline V gene sequence: CDR1 SGHNT, CDR2 YYREEE (reference sequence). The CDR3 contains 13 residues. Unmatched junction bases numbered 2, after V lost 4 bases and J lost 7 bases. DNA of the CDR3: TGTGCCAGCAGCCAGGGACAGAATTCACCCCTCCACTTT. It is translated as CASSQGQNSPLHF.

The rearrangement joins TRBV11-2 to TRBJ2-3, with a possible D match to TRBD1 (6 bases). Trimming left V 5 bases short and J 5 bases short, with 23 bases between. The germline V gene encodes CDR1 SGHAT and CDR2 FQNNGV. The CDR3 is 17 amino acids. CDR3: CASSPFGIGGVGDTQYF. CDR3 in DNA: TGTGCCAGCAGCCCCTTCGGCATAGGGGGAGTCGGAGATACGCAGTATTTT.

This clone came up many times. V usage is TRBV10-3 and J usage is TRBJ1-5, with TRBD1 matching over 7 bases. The CDR3 is made up of 14 amino acids. After removal of 6 bases from V and 7 bases from J, the junction contained 9 bases not matched to a gene. The germline V gene has CDR1 ENHRY and CDR2 SYGVKD. Here the CDR3 DNA reads TGTGCCATCAGCCCGGGACAGTCCGGGCAGCCCCAGCATTTT. This translates into CAISPGQSGQPQHF.

The table lists this clone with many counts. The chain recombines TRBV7-1 with TRBJ2-6; 11 bases line up with TRBD1. TRBV7-1 is known as an ORF, though its function is uncertain. The CDR3 runs to 20 residues. The V and J ends lost 2 bases and 1 base, in that order; junction bases with no gene match: 10. CDR3 sequence: CASSSNPTGTGGSGANVLTF. The CDR3 DNA reads TGTGCCAGCAGCTCAAACCCAACCGGGACAGGGGGATCTGGGGCCAACGTCCTGACTTTC.